The clone carrying this TCR beta chain was observed a few times. Its specificity is not known. cDNA carried unique molecular identifiers, and a universal primer site was added by template switching. TCRdb re-called the 5' RACE reads through MiXCR, storing one row per CDR3 protein. The table records some 460,000 distinct CDR3 sequences, 12% to 15% of them present only once. Deletions cut 2 bases from V and 7 bases from J, with 12 bases between. The length of the CDR3 is 13 residues. The V gene's germline CDR1 is SEHNR and CDR2 FQNEAQ (reference sequence). This sample is part of a study of identical twins. Healthy Caucasians provided all donations. Overall study findings and caveats: The abundant beta clonotypes from cord blood had fewer insertions, and memory repertoires had none of this. In monozygotic twins, models underestimated the sharing of out-of-frame TCR alpha.

Another study also made use of these data, one on yellow fever vaccine responses in identical twins.

Source material: CD4+ T cells sorted from blood. The TCR originated in a woman aged 18-30 years in good health. The chain recombines TRBV7-9 with TRBJ2-7, with a possible D match to TRBD1 (5 bases). The CDR3: CASSLSQVGEQYF. The DNA of the CDR3 is TGTGCCAGCAGCTTATCACAGGTCGGGGAGCAGTACTTC.